A selection of T cell receptor beta chains follows, all from one sample in a study of radiation and T cells in renal cell carcinoma. Generated by immunoSEQ multiplex PCR, the TCRdb table keeps only in-frame clones and is missing some. Counted here are 120,000 to 150,000 clones, about 88% occurring once; the ten biggest clones make up around 4.1%. Sample: blood, taken from a patient whose treatment included radiotherapy and nephrectomy. These receptors came from a woman aged 70 to 79 with renal cell carcinoma. Both conserved end residues are part of each CDR3. The D gene is left open where the match is weak. Clone size appears in some rows only: once, few, many, or a class for an expanded clone.

len	d_gene	abundance	j_gene	v_gene	CDR3aa	CDR3nt
13	-	once	TRBJ1-4	TRBV29-1	CSVRPGGGEKLFF	TGCAGCGTTCGGCCTGGGGGCGGCGAAAAACTGTTTTTT
13	-	few	TRBJ1-1	TRBV5-4	CASSLEGRGEAFF	TGTGCCAGCAGCTTGGAAGGAAGAGGTGAAGCTTTCTTT
12	-	-	TRBJ1-5	TRBV29-1	CSVGQGNQPQHF	TGCAGCGTAGGCCAGGGCAACCAGCCCCAGCATTTT
16	TRBD1	-	TRBJ1-5	TRBV19	CASSPSLDRGLQPQHF	TGTGCCAGTAGTCCGTCCCTGGACAGGGGGCTTCAGCCCCAGCATTTT
15	TRBD1	-	TRBJ2-7	TRBV28	CASRTPGQGIYEQYF	TGTGCCAGCAGAACCCCCGGACAGGGTATCTACGAGCAGTACTTC
16	-	-	TRBJ2-3	TRBV30	CAWSGSRGSGGDTQYF	TGTGCCTGGAGCGGTTCCAGGGGGTCCGGGGGAGATACGCAGTATTTT
14	TRBD1	-	TRBJ2-5	TRBV27	CASRRTGSQETQYF	TGTGCCAGCAGGAGGACAGGTTCGCAAGAGACCCAGTACTTC
15	TRBD2	-	TRBJ2-5	TRBV7-9	CASSPRVAGQETQYF	TGTGCCAGCAGCCCCAGGGTAGCGGGTCAAGAGACCCAGTACTTC
16	TRBD1	-	TRBJ2-3	TRBV7-2	CASRLQMGQGYDTQYF	TGTGCCAGCAGGCTACAGATGGGACAGGGTTATGATACGCAGTATTTT
18	TRBD1	-	TRBJ1-1	TRBV4-2	CASSRVRTGAKANTEAFF	TGTGCCAGCAGCCGGGTCCGGACAGGGGCTAAGGCGAACACTGAAGCTTTCTTT
15	-	-	TRBJ1-1	TRBV7-9	CASMLSGGPGTEAFF	TGTGCCAGCATGCTCTCGGGGGGACCGGGCACTGAAGCTTTCTTT
14	-	-	TRBJ2-5	TRBV18	CASSAQGGQETQYF	TGTGCCAGCTCAGCACAGGGAGGGCAAGAGACCCAGTACTTC
14	-	-	TRBJ1-1	TRBV5-1	CASSLGRPFAEAFF	TGCGCCAGCAGCTTGGGCCGGCCCTTCGCTGAAGCTTTCTTT
11	-	few	TRBJ2-5	TRBV7-9	CASSSGETQYF	TGTGCCAGCAGCTCAGGGGAGACCCAGTACTTC
11	-	-	TRBJ2-1	TRBV2	CASSGDNEQFF	TGTGCCAGCAGTGGGGATAATGAGCAGTTCTTC